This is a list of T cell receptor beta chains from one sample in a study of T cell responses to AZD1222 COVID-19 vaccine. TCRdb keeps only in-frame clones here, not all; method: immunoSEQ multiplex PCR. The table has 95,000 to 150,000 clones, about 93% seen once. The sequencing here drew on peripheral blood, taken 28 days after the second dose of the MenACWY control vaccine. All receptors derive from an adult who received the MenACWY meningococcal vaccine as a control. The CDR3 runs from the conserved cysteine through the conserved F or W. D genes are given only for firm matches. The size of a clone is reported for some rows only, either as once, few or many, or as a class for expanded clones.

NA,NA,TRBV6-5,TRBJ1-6,CASSSYEMGPRPLHF,TGTGCCAGCAGTTCCTACGAGATGGGGCCGCGACCCCTCCACTTT
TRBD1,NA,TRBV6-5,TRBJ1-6,CASSSLDRGNSPLHF,TGTGCCAGCAGCTCACTGGACAGGGGTAATTCACCCCTCCACTTT
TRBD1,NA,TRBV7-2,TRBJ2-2,CASSSRGQGGFSTGELFF,TGTGCCAGCAGCTCCCGGGGACAGGGGGGGTTTAGCACCGGGGAGCTGTTTTTT
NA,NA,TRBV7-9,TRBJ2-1,CASSLHRASGDEQFF,TGTGCCAGCAGCCTTCACCGGGCCTCGGGGGACGAGCAGTTCTTC
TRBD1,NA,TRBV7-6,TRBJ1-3,CASSLYHPGGTGNTIYF,TGTGCCAGCAGCTTATATCACCCAGGGGGCACTGGAAACACCATATATTTT
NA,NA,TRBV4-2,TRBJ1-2,CASSPGGTGEANYGYTF,TGTGCCAGCAGCCCGGGGGGGACCGGGGAAGCTAACTATGGCTACACCTTC
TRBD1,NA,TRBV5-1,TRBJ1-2,CASSPGDRESPNYGYTF,TGCGCCAGCAGCCCGGGGGACAGGGAGAGCCCTAACTATGGCTACACCTTC
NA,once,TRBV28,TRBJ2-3,CASSFSTDTQYF,TGTGCCAGCAGTTTTAGCACAGATACGCAGTATTTT
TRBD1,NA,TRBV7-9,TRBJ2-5,CASSTLGTGVDQYF,TGTGCCAGCAGTACTCTCGGGACAGGGGTCGACCAGTACTTC
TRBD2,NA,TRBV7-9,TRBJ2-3,CASSPRLAATDTQYF,TGTGCCAGCAGCCCTCGACTAGCGGCCACAGATACGCAGTATTTT
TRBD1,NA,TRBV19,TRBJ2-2,CASSDIRGRSNTGELFF,TGTGCCAGTAGTGACATAAGGGGGCGTTCGAACACCGGGGAGCTGTTTTTT
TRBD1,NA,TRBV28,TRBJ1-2,CASSAQGAFNYGYTF,TGTGCCAGCAGTGCTCAGGGGGCGTTTAACTATGGCTACACCTTC
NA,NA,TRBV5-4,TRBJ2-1,CASSSKAVGNPNEQFF,TGTGCCAGCAGCTCAAAGGCAGTGGGGAACCCCAATGAGCAGTTCTTC
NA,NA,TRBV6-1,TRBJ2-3,CASSVAAPGDTQYF,TGTGCCAGCAGTGTAGCGGCCCCAGGGGATACGCAGTATTTT
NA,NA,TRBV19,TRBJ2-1,CASSNRSSSYNEQFF,TGTGCCAGTAGTAACCGGTCTAGCTCCTACAATGAGCAGTTCTTC